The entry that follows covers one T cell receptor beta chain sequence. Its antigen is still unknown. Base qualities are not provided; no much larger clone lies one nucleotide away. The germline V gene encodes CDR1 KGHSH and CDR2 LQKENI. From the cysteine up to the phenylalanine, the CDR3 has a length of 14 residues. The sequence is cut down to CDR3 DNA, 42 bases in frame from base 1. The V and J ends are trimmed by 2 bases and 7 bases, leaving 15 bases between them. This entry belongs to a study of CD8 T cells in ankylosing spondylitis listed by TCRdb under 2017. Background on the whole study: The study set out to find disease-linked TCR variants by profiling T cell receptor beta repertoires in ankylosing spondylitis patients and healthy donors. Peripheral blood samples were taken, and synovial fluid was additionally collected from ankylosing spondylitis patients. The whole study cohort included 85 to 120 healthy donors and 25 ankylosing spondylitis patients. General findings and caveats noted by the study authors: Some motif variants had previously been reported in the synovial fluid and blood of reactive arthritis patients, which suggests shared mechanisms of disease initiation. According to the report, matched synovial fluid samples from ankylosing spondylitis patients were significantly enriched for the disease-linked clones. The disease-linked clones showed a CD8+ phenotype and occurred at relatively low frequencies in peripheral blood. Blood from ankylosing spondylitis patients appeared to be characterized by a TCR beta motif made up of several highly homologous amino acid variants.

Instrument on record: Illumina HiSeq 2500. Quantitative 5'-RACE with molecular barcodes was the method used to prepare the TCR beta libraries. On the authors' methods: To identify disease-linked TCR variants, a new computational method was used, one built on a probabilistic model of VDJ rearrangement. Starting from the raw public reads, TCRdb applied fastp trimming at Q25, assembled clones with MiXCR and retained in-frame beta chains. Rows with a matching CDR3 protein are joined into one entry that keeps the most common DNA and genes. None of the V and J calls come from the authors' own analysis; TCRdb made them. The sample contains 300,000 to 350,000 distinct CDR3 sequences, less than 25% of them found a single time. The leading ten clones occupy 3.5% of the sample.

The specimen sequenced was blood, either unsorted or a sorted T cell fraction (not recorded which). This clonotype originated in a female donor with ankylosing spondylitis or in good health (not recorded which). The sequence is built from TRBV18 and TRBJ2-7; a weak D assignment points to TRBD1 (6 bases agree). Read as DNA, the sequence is TGTGCCAGCTCACCAGAGCAGGGGTTAGGGGAGCAGTACTTC. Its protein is CASSPEQGLGEQYF.